The subject of this entry is one T cell receptor (beta chain). The antigen remains unidentified. Assay: immunoSEQ multiplex PCR; the TCRdb copy retains only in-frame clones and omits some. The sample comprises around 130,000 clones, about four fifths of which are singletons, and 2.5% to 4% rests with the top ten. From germline, CDR1 is WNHNN and CDR2 SYGVQD (reference sequence). V was trimmed by 5 bases and J by 1 base, leaving 9 bases between them. CDR3 length equals 14 residues. The source of the sample is a study of PD-L1 blockade in urothelial cancer. About the research overall: The number of prior chemotherapy regimens per patient was 0 to 3. Blood analysis took place 3 weeks (second dose) and 6 weeks after treatment start.

Study-level results: A below-median TCR clonality in blood before treatment predicted better survival.

Time point noted: pretreatment peripheral blood. J is TRBJ1-5 and V is TRBV10-1; no clear D gene. The sequences come from PBMCs, collected around atezolizumab (anti-PD-L1) treatment. The sequence came from a man aged 45 to 65 with urothelial cancer. Written as DNA, the CDR3 is TGCGCCAGCAGTTCCCCGAGGAGCAATCAGCCCCAGCATTTT. Protein: CASSSPRSNQPQHF.